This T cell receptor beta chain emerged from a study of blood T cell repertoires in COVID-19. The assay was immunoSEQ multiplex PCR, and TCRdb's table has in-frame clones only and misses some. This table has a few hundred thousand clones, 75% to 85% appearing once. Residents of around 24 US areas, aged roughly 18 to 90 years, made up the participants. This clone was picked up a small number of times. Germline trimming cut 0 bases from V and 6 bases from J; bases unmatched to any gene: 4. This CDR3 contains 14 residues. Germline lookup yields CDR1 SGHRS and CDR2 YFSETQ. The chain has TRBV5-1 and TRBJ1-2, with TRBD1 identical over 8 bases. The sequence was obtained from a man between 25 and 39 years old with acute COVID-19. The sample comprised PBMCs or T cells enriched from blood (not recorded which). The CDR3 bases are TGCGCCAGCAGCTTGGCACAGGGGGAAGATGGCTACACCTTC. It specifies CASSLAQGEDGYTF.